The 13 T cell receptor beta chains below were found in one sample sequenced in a study of brain T cells in children with intractable seizures. Only in-frame clones appear in the TCRdb table, and some are missing; sequencing was by immunoSEQ multiplex PCR. Of 100,000 to 120,000 clones in the sample, under 95% were seen once. The sequencing used peripheral blood, collected at surgery. These receptors were taken from a boy less than two years old with hemimegalencephaly and intractable seizures.

CDR3 in DNA: TGTGCCAGCAGAACTTTTTCCGGGACAGGGGATCAATACTATGGCTACACCTTC. It translates to CASRTFSGTGDQYYGYTF. The chain employs TRBV27 and TRBJ1-2; 10 bases are shared with TRBD1. CDR1 MNHEY and CDR2 SMNVEV come from the germline V gene (reference sequence). CDR3 length: 18 amino acids. V shed 6 bases, J shed 3 bases, and the junction held 16 bases outside the gene matches.

The J gene is TRBJ1-4, the V gene TRBV6-5, with a weak D call TRBD1 (6 bases). The germline V and J ends were trimmed by 0 bases and 7 bases, with 12 bases remaining between them. CDR1 is MNHEY, CDR2 SVGAGI, per germline. The length of the CDR3 is 15 residues. The CDR3 sequence: CASSYSRGAGEKLFF. In DNA, the CDR3 is TGTGCCAGCAGTTACTCACGGGGGGCGGGTGAAAAACTGTTTTTT.

The gene calls are TRBV7-2 and TRBJ2-7; 7 bases are a match to TRBD2. Germline V gene data show CDR1 as SGHTA and CDR2 as FQGNSA. The V and J ends lost 3 bases and 2 bases, in that order; junction bases with no gene match: 4. This CDR3 is built from 14 residues. CDR3 protein: CASSFRRGAYEQYF. The CDR3 nucleotides are TGTGCCAGCAGCTTCCGCCGGGGGGCCTACGAGCAGTACTTC.

The rearrangement links TRBV10-1 to TRBJ1-3, with D possibly matching TRBD1 (5 bases). V dropped 0 bases and J dropped 0 bases, with 6 bases sitting between them. The CDR3 length is 15 residues. The germline V gene encodes CDR1 WNHNN and CDR2 SYGVQD (reference sequence). The CDR3 DNA reads as TGCGCCAGCAGTGAGTCGACAGCCTCTGGAAACACCATATATTTT. This sequence encodes CASSESTASGNTIYF.

The CDR3 nucleotides read TGTGCCAGCAGCGTAGCGAGGGACTATGGCTACACCTTC. The encoded protein is CASSVARDYGYTF. The V and J genes are TRBV9 and TRBJ1-2; D unclear. Germline CDR1 and CDR2: SGDLS and YYNGEE. V lost 0 bases and J lost 3, with 6 bases in between. CDR3 length: 13 residues.

The chain employs TRBV5-4 and TRBJ2-3, with TRBD2 matching over 16 bases. Trimming removed 5 bases from V and 1 base from J; junction bases left unmatched: 10. The CDR3 spans 19 residues. Germline V gene data show CDR1 as SGHNT and CDR2 as YYREEE (reference sequence). In nucleotides, the CDR3 is TGTGCCAGCAGTGGCGGGGGACTAGCGGGAGGGCCTGGCACAGATACGCAGTATTTT. This sequence encodes CASSGGGLAGGPGTDTQYF.

The chain is built from TRBV18 and TRBJ2-5; D call uncertain. In germline, CDR1 is KGHSH, CDR2 LQKENI. The CDR3 length is 12 residues. V was pared by 3 bases and J by 7 bases, with 9 bases between. The CDR3 DNA reads TGTGCCAGCTCACCCTATGGCGTGACCCAGTACTTC. This codes for CASSPYGVTQYF.

The V call is TRBV7-6, the J call TRBJ1-6; no clear D gene. V dropped 1 base and J dropped 4 bases, with 5 bases sitting between them. CDR3 length: 14 residues. Germline V gene data show CDR1 as SGHVS and CDR2 as FNYEAQ. In DNA form, the CDR3 reads TGTGCCAGCAGCTTAGACAGATATAATTCACCCCTCCACTTT. It is translated as CASSLDRYNSPLHF.

The V gene is TRBV3-1 (or the pseudogene TRBV3-2), the J gene TRBJ2-5, with TRBD2 identical over 15 bases. V was pared by 5 bases and J by 3 bases, with 4 bases of the junction left unmatched. CDR3 length: 16 amino acids. Germline CDR1 LGHDT, CDR2 YNNKEL (reference sequence). Here the CDR3 reads CASSGTSGRTEETQYF. The CDR3 region has the DNA TGTGCCAGCAGCGGGACTAGCGGGAGGACCGAAGAGACCCAGTACTTC.

This chain connects TRBV18 to TRBJ2-1; TRBD2 matches 13 bases. Trimming took 3 bases from V and 7 from J; bases not matched to a gene: 3. This CDR3 is built from 15 residues. The germline gives CDR1 KGHSH, CDR2 LQKENI. As DNA, the CDR3 is TGTGCCAGCTCACCGGGGACTAGCGGGAAGAATGAGCAGTTCTTC. Translated: CASSPGTSGKNEQFF.

J is TRBJ2-5 and V is TRBV28, with TRBD2 matching over 9 bases. CDR1 and CDR2 (germline): MDHEN, SYDVKM. CDR3 length equals 15 residues. V was pared by 8 bases and J by 7 bases, with 14 bases of the junction left unmatched. The CDR3 region has the DNA TGTGCCAGCCACAGGGTTAGCGGGGGCCCCTTGACCCAGTACTTC. This sequence encodes CASHRVSGGPLTQYF.

V usage is TRBV7-2 and J usage is TRBJ2-7, with D possibly matching TRBD2 (6 bases). Germline-derived CDR1 and CDR2 are SGHTA and FQGNSA. The CDR3 sequence is 14 residues long. Trimming removed 5 bases at V and 2 bases at J, with 13 bases between. As DNA, the CDR3 is TGTGCCAGCAGCCACGACAGCGGGCCCTACGAGCAGTACTTC. It translates to CASSHDSGPYEQYF.

This rearrangement joins TRBV7-8 to TRBJ2-3; D call uncertain. Germline V gene lookup returns CDR1 SGHVS and CDR2 FQNEAQ. CDR3 length: 12 residues. V was clipped by 5 bases and J by 3 bases, with 6 bases between them. Here the CDR3 reads CASSIGTDTQYF. CDR3 sequence (DNA): TGTGCCAGCAGCATTGGGACAGATACGCAGTATTTT.